This entry features one T cell receptor (beta chain) sequence. Its matching antigen is unknown. Between the trimmed V and J ends, which lost 3 bases and 2 bases, there was a span of 12 bases. Germline V gene lookup returns CDR1 MGHDK and CDR2 SYGVNS. The CDR3 covers 15 residues. The source of the sample is a study of T cell responses to AZD1222 COVID-19 vaccine. Looking at the study overall: Researchers grouped second doses given at about 4 or about 12 weeks into one pool.

Points from the study as a whole: CD4 TCRs covered the whole spike, strongest at regions 160-218 and 743-854.

Using immunoSEQ multiplex PCR, the repertoire was profiled, and TCRdb retains in-frame clones only, with some absent. The table has 120,000 to 150,000 clones, 80% to 95% seen once. Sequences were derived from peripheral blood, sampled on day 0 of AZD1222 vaccination. The TCR was taken from an adult in good health. The chain employs TRBV25-1 and TRBJ2-3; D is ambiguous. The chain's CDR3 is CASSDMGENTDTQYF. The CDR3 DNA reads TGTGCCAGCAGTGATATGGGCGAGAACACAGATACGCAGTATTTT.